Following are 30 T cell receptor beta chains from one sample sequenced in a study of blood T cell repertoires in COVID-19. This table comes from immunoSEQ multiplex PCR, and its TCRdb copy is limited to in-frame clones, with some not included. The table shows a few hundred thousand clones, with 85% occurring only once. The sequencing sample was made of PBMCs or T cells enriched from blood (not recorded which). The receptors come from a woman in her 50s who had recovered from COVID-19.

The chain uses TRBV4-1 and TRBJ2-7, with D perhaps matching TRBD2 (6 bases). This CDR3 has 15 amino acids. Germline CDR1 reads MGHRA; CDR2 reads YSYEKL. Trimming took 1 base from V and 3 from J, leaving 13 bases between them. The CDR3 DNA sequence: TGCGCCAGCAGCCAAGTCCGACTCGGGAGCTACGAGCAGTACTTC. It encodes CASSQVRLGSYEQYF.

The chain joins TRBV29-1 to TRBJ2-2, with D possibly being TRBD1 (6 bases). V lost 7 bases, J lost 2 bases, and 8 bases lay in between. There are 12 residues in the CDR3. Germline assignment: CDR1 SQVTM and CDR2 ANQGSEA. The CDR3 region is CSGTENTGELFF. As DNA, the CDR3 is TGCAGCGGGACAGAAAACACCGGGGAGCTGTTTTTT.

This clone was seen only a few times. This rearrangement joins TRBV9 to TRBJ1-1; 9 bases fit TRBD1. Trimming removed 4 bases from V and 1 base from J; junction bases left unmatched: 8. The length of the CDR3 is 16 residues. Germline CDR1 reads SGDLS; CDR2 reads YYNGEE. The CDR3 nucleotides read TGTGCCAGCAGCACCCGTGAGGGACAGGGGAACACTGAAGCTTTCTTT. Residues: CASSTREGQGNTEAFF.

This chain connects TRBV2 to TRBJ1-1, with 11 bases identical to TRBD1. The CDR3 has 14 residues. Germline V gene sequence: CDR1 SNHLY, CDR2 FYNNEI. After removal of 4 bases from V and 5 bases from J, the junction contained 3 bases not matched to a gene. Written as DNA, the CDR3 is TGTGCCAGCAGTGTTGGGACAGGGGGAACTGAAGCTTTCTTT. Its protein product is CASSVGTGGTEAFF.

The chain couples TRBV18 to TRBJ1-6; D remains unclear. V lost 6 bases, J lost 6 bases, and 12 bases lay in between. Germline V gives CDR1 KGHSH, CDR2 LQKENI. This CDR3 has 14 residues. The CDR3 loop is CASSNREINSPLHF. CDR3 in DNA: TGTGCCAGCTCGAACAGAGAAATTAATTCACCCCTCCACTTT.

The rearrangement links TRBV4-1 to TRBJ1-5, with D possibly matching TRBD1 (5 bases). CDR1 MGHRA and CDR2 YSYEKL come from the germline V gene. V shed 1 base and J shed 6 bases, with 13 bases lying between them. There are 15 residues in the CDR3. The CDR3 sequence: CASSQVDDRRQPQHF. The CDR3 DNA is TGCGCCAGCAGCCAAGTAGATGACAGACGTCAGCCCCAGCATTTT.

The rearrangement uses TRBV11-2 and TRBJ2-3, with TRBD2 matching over 8 bases. Trimming took 5 bases from V and 3 from J; bases not matched to a gene: 4. The CDR3 spans 14 residues. CDR1 and CDR2 from the germline V gene are SGHAT and FQNNGV. CDR3 protein: CASSTSGRTDTQYF. Written as DNA, the CDR3 is TGTGCCAGCAGCACAAGCGGGAGAACAGATACGCAGTATTTT.

The chain combines TRBV18 with TRBJ2-2; a weak D match, TRBD1 (6 bases). CDR3 size: 16 residues. Trimming removed 5 bases at V and 7 bases at J, with 20 bases between. Germline V lookup: CDR1 KGHSH, CDR2 LQKENI. DNA of the CDR3: TGTGCCAGCTCAGACGGGACATTGAGGGGTGTCGGGGAGCTGTTTTTT. Protein: CASSDGTLRGVGELFF.

The CDR3 protein is CASSLTSNEQFF. CDR3 nucleotides: TGTGCCAGCAGTTTAACCAGCAATGAGCAGTTCTTC. The chain is built from TRBV27 and TRBJ2-1, with D unresolved. Germline V gives CDR1 MNHEY, CDR2 SMNVEV (reference sequence). The CDR3 has 12 residues. V dropped 2 bases and J dropped 6 bases, with 5 bases sitting between them.

The rearrangement joins TRBV5-8 to TRBJ2-3; the match to TRBD2 covers 8 bases. The CDR3 length is 15 residues. CDR1 is SGHTS and CDR2 is YDEGEE in the germline V gene. V lost 5 bases and J lost 4; bases outside the gene matches: 9. The CDR3 sequence: CASSPGRVESDTQYF. CDR3 nucleotide sequence: TGTGCCAGCAGTCCCGGGAGGGTGGAGTCAGATACGCAGTATTTT.

The chain is built from TRBV7-2 and TRBJ2-1; TRBD2 matches 7 bases. V shed 5 bases, J shed 3 bases, and the junction held 10 bases outside the gene matches. Germline V lookup: CDR1 SGHTA, CDR2 FQGNSA. The CDR3 is 16 amino acids. CDR3 in amino acids: CASSGKRGNYYNEQFF. The DNA for the CDR3 is TGTGCCAGCAGCGGCAAGCGGGGCAACTACTACAATGAGCAGTTCTTC.

V gene TRBV19 combines with J gene TRBJ1-4, with TRBD1 matching over 10 bases. After removal of 5 bases from V and 8 bases from J, the junction contained 8 bases not matched to a gene. The CDR3 runs to 15 residues. Germline assignment: CDR1 LNHDA and CDR2 SQIVND (reference sequence). The CDR3 reads CASSVPGQGNEKLFF. The DNA of the CDR3 is TGTGCCAGTAGTGTACCGGGACAGGGGAACGAAAAACTGTTTTTT.

The V call is TRBV7-2, the J call TRBJ1-3; D is possibly TRBD1 (5 bases). Germline CDR1 reads SGHTA; CDR2 reads FQGNSA. The CDR3 totals 15 residues. V lost 5 bases and J lost 3, with 14 bases in between. For the CDR3, the DNA is TGTGCCAGCAGCCCTGACCAGGGTTTTGGAAACACCATATATTTT. Its translation is CASSPDQGFGNTIYF.

The rearrangement joins TRBV28 to TRBJ2-3; D is possibly TRBD2 (6 bases). Trimming pared 4 bases from V and 1 base from J, leaving 27 bases between. The germline V gene has CDR1 MDHEN and CDR2 SYDVKM. This CDR3 has 20 amino acids. The CDR3 is CASSWSLGRRRGSGTDTQYF. The CDR3 DNA reads as TGTGCCAGCAGTTGGTCTCTGGGACGCAGACGGGGGAGCGGCACAGATACGCAGTATTTT. The full variable domain, in which reference TRBV28 and TRBJ2-3 provide the parts outside the CDR3, is DVKVTQSSRYLVKRTGEKVFLECVQDMDHENMFWYRQDPGLGLRLIYFSYDVKMKEKGDIPEGYSVSREKKERFSLILESASTNQTSMYLCASSWSLGRRRGSGTDTQYFGPGTRLTVL.

This clone was seen a few times. J is TRBJ2-7 and V is TRBV29-1; tentative D call: TRBD1 (5 bases). V was clipped by 4 bases and J by 5 bases, with 21 bases between them. Germline V gives CDR1 SQVTM, CDR2 ANQGSEA. This CDR3 is built from 15 residues. CDR3: CSVGVAAGSKDEQYF. CDR3 DNA: TGCAGCGTTGGTGTGGCGGCAGGGTCTAAGGACGAGCAGTACTTC.

This clone was counted a single time. This chain joins TRBV11-2 and TRBJ1-5; D unresolved. The CDR3 runs 13 residues. V was pared by 1 base and J by 7 bases, with 8 bases between. The germline CDR1 and CDR2 sequences are SGHAT and FQNNGV. The DNA for the CDR3 is TGTGCCAGCAGCTTAGGTGGCCACCAGCCCCAGCATTTT. The encoded protein is CASSLGGHQPQHF.

J is TRBJ1-6 and V is TRBV2; a possible D gene is TRBD1 (6 bases). Trimming took off 7 bases at V and 6 bases at J, with 16 bases between the two ends. This CDR3 has 15 amino acids. Germline loops: CDR1 SNHLY, CDR2 FYNNEI. CDR3: CASNLDRSINSPLHF. CDR3 bases: TGTGCCAGCAATTTGGACAGATCTATTAATTCACCCCTCCACTTT.

This clone was observed once. The chain has TRBV18 and TRBJ1-1; 7 nucleotides match TRBD1. The ends lost 2 bases at V and 0 bases at J; junction bases unmatched: 6. There are 16 residues in the CDR3. The germline V gene encodes CDR1 KGHSH and CDR2 LQKENI. The CDR3 protein is CASSPNTGTVNTEAFF. Written as DNA, the CDR3 is TGTGCCAGCTCACCAAATACCGGGACAGTGAACACTGAAGCTTTCTTT.

V usage is TRBV12-5 and J usage is TRBJ1-1; a weak D match, TRBD1 (6 bases). The CDR3 spans 14 residues. V dropped 4 bases and J dropped 4 bases, with 13 bases sitting between them. The germline gives CDR1 LGHNT, CDR2 FRNRAP. CDR3 amino acids: CASGSLGGLTEAFF. The DNA of the CDR3 is TGTGCTAGTGGTTCCCTGGGGGGGCTCACTGAAGCTTTCTTT.

The CDR3 DNA is TGTGCCAGAAGCTTGCAAGAATTGCGGAGCACCGGGGAGCTGTTTTTT. Amino acids: CARSLQELRSTGELFF. The rearrangement uses TRBV5-3 and TRBJ2-2; no reliable D call. TRBV5-3 is assigned to the ORF class and has an uncertain function. V lost 1 base to trimming and J lost 4 bases, with 14 bases between them. The CDR3 is 16 amino acids.

About this clone itself: The same CDR3 is also encoded by other DNA sequences in this sample. The rearrangement links TRBV24-1 to TRBJ1-5; a weak D match, TRBD1 (6 bases). CDR1 is KGHDR and CDR2 is SFDVKD in the germline V gene. This CDR3 contains 13 residues. The V end lost 5 bases, the J end lost 4 bases, and 8 bases lay between the germline ends. CDR3 coding DNA: TGTGCCACCAGTGGCCAGGGGAATCAGCCCCAGCATTTT. The encoded protein is CATSGQGNQPQHF.

V and J are TRBV6-5 and TRBJ1-2; 7 bases are shared with TRBD1. The CDR3 is 14 amino acids. Germline V gene sequence: CDR1 MNHEY, CDR2 SVGAGI. The J segment lost 5 bases and the V segment lost 8 bases, leaving 11 bases of the junction unmatched. Here the CDR3 reads CASSRGQTSYGYTF. In nucleotides, the CDR3 is TGTGCCAGCTCCCGGGGACAGACCTCATATGGCTACACCTTC.

The chain carries TRBV5-1 and TRBJ2-3; D remains unclear. With 0 bases removed from V and 2 bases from J, the gap between germline ends came to 10 bases. Germline CDR1 reads SGHRS; CDR2 reads YFSETQ. This CDR3 region has 15 residues. CDR3 DNA sequence: TGCGCCAGCAGCTTGGATCCTCCTTACACAGATACGCAGTATTTT. This translates into CASSLDPPYTDTQYF.

The chain links TRBV19 to TRBJ1-4; 7 nucleotides align to TRBD1. V gave up 9 bases and J gave up 8 bases; unmatched junction bases: 6. The CDR3 extends over 12 amino acids. Germline V CDR1 and CDR2: LNHDA, SQIVND (reference sequence). The CDR3 DNA follows: TGTGCCAGCAGGGGGTTAGAGGAAAAACTGTTTTTT. The encoded protein is CASRGLEEKLFF.

The rearrangement uses TRBV28 and TRBJ1-2; tentative D call: TRBD1 (5 bases). The V and J ends lost 3 bases and 4 bases respectively, with 9 bases between them. CDR3 length equals 13 residues. CDR1 is MDHEN, CDR2 SYDVKM, per germline. The CDR3 loop is CASSLIQGYGYTF. CDR3 sequence (DNA): TGTGCCAGCAGTTTGATTCAGGGCTATGGCTACACCTTC.

This clone showed up just a few times. The chain recombines TRBV5-6 with TRBJ2-5; D is uncertain. CDR1 is SGHDT and CDR2 is YYEEEE in the germline V gene. The CDR3 is made up of 13 amino acids. The V end was cut by 0 bases, the J end by 5 bases, with 8 bases between. This CDR3 reads CASSLERRETQYF. In DNA, the CDR3 is TGTGCCAGCAGCTTGGAACGTCGGGAGACCCAGTACTTC.

This clone showed up just a few times. The chain carries TRBV7-2 and TRBJ1-2, with D maybe TRBD1 (6 bases). Trimming took 1 base from V and 4 from J, leaving 13 bases between them. The CDR3 contains 15 residues. Germline V gene sequence: CDR1 SGHTA, CDR2 FQGNSA. The CDR3 DNA reads TGTGCCAGCAGCTTAGGGTCAGGGGAACTCTATGGCTACACCTTC. Encoded protein: CASSLGSGELYGYTF.

In this sample, this clone turned up many times. The chain uses TRBV6-6 and TRBJ2-7; 7 bases agree with TRBD1. V was pared by 6 bases and J by 2 bases, with 1 base of the junction left unmatched. The CDR3 spans 12 residues. Germline lookup yields CDR1 MNHNY and CDR2 SVGAGI (reference sequence). CDR3 nucleotide sequence: TGTGCCAGCAGCGGGACAGCCTACGAGCAGTACTTC. Its translation: CASSGTAYEQYF.

This chain's CDR3 is CATSRTMTDSPLHF. The CDR3 nucleotides read TGTGCCACCAGCAGAACCATGACAGATTCACCCCTCCACTTT. The rearrangement joins TRBV15 to TRBJ1-6; weak D call: TRBD1 (5 bases). Trimming took 2 bases from V and 8 from J, leaving 10 bases between them. This CDR3 region has 14 residues. The germline CDR1 and CDR2 sequences are LNHNV and YYDKDF (reference sequence). Together with reference TRBV15 and TRBJ1-6, the CDR3 gives the full variable domain: DAMVIQNPRYQVTQFGKPVTLSCSQTLNHNVMYWYQQKSSQAPKLLFHYYDKDFNNEADTPDNFQSRRPNTSFCFLDIRSPGLGDTAMYLCATSRTMTDSPLHFGNGTRLTVT.

The V and J genes are TRBV30 and TRBJ1-2; 9 bases fit TRBD1. CDR1 is GTSNPN and CDR2 is SVGIG in the germline V gene (reference sequence). The CDR3 has 13 residues. The trim removed 4 bases at V and 2 bases at J, leaving 2 bases unmatched. CDR3 in amino acids: CAWKTGGNYGYTF. DNA of the CDR3: TGTGCCTGGAAGACAGGGGGGAACTATGGCTACACCTTC. The entire variable domain, with the rest obtained from reference TRBV30 and TRBJ1-2, is as follows: SQTIHQWPATLVQPVGSPLSLECTVEGTSNPNLYWYRQAAGRGLQLLFYSVGIGQISSEVPQNLSASRPQDRQFILSSKKLLLSDSGFYLCAWKTGGNYGYTFGSGTRLTVV.